These 25 T cell receptor beta chains came from one sample sequenced in a study of cytomegalovirus exposure and HLA in healthy donors. This PCR relied on a set of 60 Vbeta primers and 13 Jbeta primers. The table came from immunoSEQ multiplex PCR; TCRdb's copy has only in-frame clones and leaves some out. The data show approximately 75,000 clones, around 83% seen once. The sequencing input was PBMCs. The origin of the receptors is a man aged 65 to 79 in good health and CMV-seropositive.

V gene TRBV4-2 combines with J gene TRBJ1-2; a weak D match, TRBD1 (5 bases). The germline V and J ends were trimmed by 0 bases and 8 bases, with 13 bases remaining between them. This CDR3 region has 14 residues. Germline V gene sequence: CDR1 LGHNA, CDR2 YNFKEQ. The CDR3 sequence: CASSQEVRVAGYTF. For the CDR3, the DNA is TGTGCCAGCAGCCAAGAAGTCAGGGTGGCCGGCTACACCTTC.

Note on this clone: A read error may produce the germline difference seen at one junction end. The chain uses TRBV6-5 and TRBJ2-2, with D perhaps TRBD2 (5 bases). This CDR3 is built from 14 residues. Germline V lookup: CDR1 MNHEY, CDR2 SVGAGI. The CDR3 region is CANSYDYQAGELFF. The CDR3 region has the DNA TGTGCCAACAGTTATGACTATCAGGCCGGGGAGCTGTTTTTT.

This chain uses TRBV19 with TRBJ1-5; 10 bases fit TRBD1. The V gene end was trimmed by 4 bases and the J gene end by 7 bases; junction bases not matched to a gene: 4. The CDR3 is 14 amino acids. Germline V lookup: CDR1 LNHDA, CDR2 SQIVND (reference sequence). The chain's CDR3 is CASSTTGGGQPQHF. CDR3 in DNA: TGTGCCAGTAGTACGACAGGGGGCGGACAGCCCCAGCATTTT.

This clone has more than one count but fewer than ten. The V and J genes are TRBV28 and TRBJ2-7; 7 bases map to TRBD1. Germline CDR1 is MDHEN and CDR2 is SYDVKM. V gave up 10 bases and J gave up 2 bases; unmatched junction bases: 8. The CDR3 runs 13 residues. CDR3 amino acids: CAIHRTGAYEQYF. CDR3 in DNA: TGTGCCATACATCGGACAGGAGCCTACGAGCAGTACTTC.

The chain employs TRBV28 and TRBJ2-5; D is perhaps TRBD2 (5 bases). The assigned J gene may be wrong: the sequence end matches TRBJ2-7 better. Germline V lookup: CDR1 MDHEN, CDR2 SYDVKM. The CDR3 consists of 15 residues. The CDR3 sequence is CASSLLGTSSYEQYF. The DNA for the CDR3 is TGTGCCAGCAGTTTATTGGGAACTAGTTCCTACGAGCAGTACTTC.

This rearrangement joins TRBV5-1 to TRBJ2-5, with D tentatively TRBD1 (6 bases). Trimming took off 0 bases at V and 0 bases at J, with 15 bases between the two ends. CDR1 SGHRS and CDR2 YFSETQ come from the germline V gene. This CDR3 has 17 amino acids. CDR3 DNA: TGCGCCAGCAGCTTGGGTGGGGGCGCCGGGTACCAAGAGACCCAGTACTTC. Translating gives CASSLGGGAGYQETQYF.

The chain is built from TRBV15 and TRBJ1-5, with D tentatively TRBD1 (5 bases). The V and J ends lost 0 bases and 7 bases respectively, with 13 bases between them. The CDR3 sequence is 15 residues long. Germline CDR1 reads LNHNV; CDR2 reads YYDKDF (reference sequence). The CDR3 DNA sequence: TGTGCCACCAGCAGAGATCGGGGGGACTGGCAGCCCCAGCATTTT. It translates to CATSRDRGDWQPQHF.

The V and J genes are TRBV6-1 and TRBJ1-5, with TRBD1 matching over 7 bases. The V and J ends lost 10 bases and 5 bases, in that order; junction bases with no gene match: 5. The CDR3 is made up of 12 amino acids. Germline CDR1 reads MNHNS; CDR2 reads SASEGT. CDR3 bases: TGTGCCATTGACAGGGCTTATCAGCCCCAGCATTTT. Amino acid sequence: CAIDRAYQPQHF.

This chain uses TRBV7-7 with TRBJ2-5, with no clear D. The CDR3 runs 13 residues. V was trimmed by 1 base and J by 3 bases, leaving 6 bases between them. The germline V gene encodes CDR1 SSHAT and CDR2 FNYEAQ (reference sequence). The CDR3 DNA is TGTGCCAGCAGCTTAGGATACAAAGAGACCCAGTACTTC. Translating it yields CASSLGYKETQYF.

This CDR3 reads CASSTTDRMETQYF. The CDR3 DNA follows: TGTGCCAGCAGCACCACGGACAGGATGGAGACCCAGTACTTC. This chain links TRBV7-2 with TRBJ2-5; 7 positions match TRBD1. With 5 bases clipped from V and 5 bases from J, the junction kept 8 bases outside the gene matches. There are 14 residues in the CDR3. CDR1 and CDR2 (germline): SGHTA, FQGNSA.

The J gene is TRBJ2-5, the V gene TRBV5-1; 15 positions match TRBD2. The CDR3 is 18 residues long. The germline V gene has CDR1 SGHRS and CDR2 YFSETQ. V lost 4 bases to trimming and J lost 4 bases; unmatched junction nucleotides: 11. The CDR3: CASSEGPGLAGGGETQYF. The CDR3 coding sequence is TGCGCCAGCAGCGAGGGACCGGGACTAGCGGGAGGAGGAGAGACCCAGTACTTC.

The genes are TRBV28 and TRBJ2-5; D unresolved. Trimming cost V 3 bases and J 1 base, with 6 bases left between them. The CDR3 consists of 13 residues. The germline V gene has CDR1 MDHEN and CDR2 SYDVKM. This chain's CDR3 is CASSFASQETQYF. CDR3 DNA: TGTGCCAGCAGTTTCGCCAGCCAAGAGACCCAGTACTTC.

The gene calls are TRBV2 and TRBJ2-7; D unresolved. The length of the CDR3 is 12 residues. Germline V gene data show CDR1 as SNHLY and CDR2 as FYNNEI. Trimming took 5 bases from V and 3 from J, leaving 8 bases between them. CDR3 DNA: TGTGCCAGCAGTAAACTTGGCTACGAGCAGTACTTC. This gives the protein CASSKLGYEQYF.

The chain employs TRBV30 and TRBJ2-1; possible D gene TRBD2, 6 bases. CDR1 is GTSNPN, CDR2 SVGIG, per germline (reference sequence). The CDR3 runs 12 residues. With 8 bases removed from V and 4 bases from J, the gap between germline ends came to 12 bases. The CDR3 DNA sequence: TGTGCCGTGGGGCGGGGTTACAATGAGCAGTTCTTC. Amino acid sequence: CAVGRGYNEQFF.

This sequence joins TRBV28 and TRBJ1-5, with D possibly being TRBD1 (5 bases). Germline CDR1 reads MDHEN; CDR2 reads SYDVKM. V was cut by 6 bases and J by 5 bases, with 17 bases left in between. This CDR3 contains 15 residues. In DNA, the CDR3 is TGTGCCAGCAGACTCTACCGGGACTCCCATCAGCCCCAGCATTTT. This gives the protein CASRLYRDSHQPQHF.

The chain is built from TRBV4-1 and TRBJ2-7; 8 positions agree with TRBD1. The CDR3 loop spans 13 amino acids. CDR1 and CDR2 from the germline V gene are MGHRA and YSYEKL. V shed 6 bases and J 7 bases; nucleotides not matched to a gene: 8. The CDR3: CASRLAGGTEQYF. The CDR3 coding sequence is TGCGCCAGCAGGTTGGCAGGGGGCACAGAGCAGTACTTC.

This clone was counted a few times. Other DNA sequences in the same sample also yield this CDR3. The CDR3 DNA follows: TGCGCCAGCAGCTTGGCGTACCGAGGGCTTGGAAACACCATATATTTT. Amino acid sequence: CASSLAYRGLGNTIYF. This chain joins TRBV5-1 and TRBJ1-3; D is unresolved. Trimming removed 0 bases from V and 3 bases from J, with 13 bases in between. Germline V gene data show CDR1 as SGHRS and CDR2 as YFSETQ. The CDR3 is 16 amino acids.

The DNA for the CDR3 is TGTGCCAGCTCACCCGCACTAGCGGGATGGGGAGATACGCAGTATTTT. Translated, it gives CASSPALAGWGDTQYF. The chain uses TRBV18 and TRBJ2-3, with 10 bases that match TRBD2. The CDR3 runs to 16 residues. The ends lost 3 bases at V and 5 bases at J; junction bases unmatched: 8. Germline V gene sequence: CDR1 KGHSH, CDR2 LQKENI.

The genes are TRBV29-1 and TRBJ2-3, with 12 bases fitting TRBD2. This CDR3 has 13 amino acids. V was pared by 5 bases and J by 8 bases, with 5 bases of the junction left unmatched. CDR1 and CDR2 from the germline V gene are SQVTM and ANQGSEA. The CDR3 region is CSVSTSGSGTQYF. The CDR3 bases are TGCAGCGTTTCGACTAGCGGGAGTGGTACGCAGTATTTT.

V gene TRBV29-1 combines with J gene TRBJ1-2; 7 nucleotides align to TRBD1. The CDR3 covers 14 residues. J gave up 5 bases and V 5 bases, and 11 bases lay outside the gene matches. CDR1 and CDR2 from the germline V gene are SQVTM and ANQGSEA. The CDR3 spells CSVPRDSTRYGYTF. CDR3 nucleotide sequence: TGCAGCGTTCCCCGGGACAGCACCAGATATGGCTACACCTTC. The full variable domain, with the rest looked up from reference TRBV29-1 and TRBJ1-2, is SAVISQKPSRDICQRGTSLTIQCQVDSQVTMMFWYRQQPGQSLTLIATANQGSEATYESGFVIDKFPISRPNLTFSTLTVSNMSPEDSSIYLCSVPRDSTRYGYTFGSGTRLTVV.

The CDR3 spells CASSLEWGGYNEQFF. In DNA form, the CDR3 reads TGCGCCAGCAGCTTGGAGTGGGGGGGCTACAATGAGCAGTTCTTC. This chain links TRBV5-1 with TRBJ2-1, with TRBD2 matching over 7 bases. Trimming at V came to 0 bases and at J to 3 bases, leaving 3 bases not matched to a gene. Per the germline V gene, CDR1 is SGHRS and CDR2 is YFSETQ. This CDR3 comprises 15 residues.

The V and J genes are TRBV30 and TRBJ1-4; maybe TRBD1 (5 bases). V was trimmed by 0 bases and J by 7 bases, leaving 6 bases between them. Germline V gene data show CDR1 as GTSNPN and CDR2 as SVGIG (reference sequence). This CDR3 is built from 12 residues. The CDR3 spells CAWSVGVEKLFF. CDR3 sequence (DNA): TGTGCCTGGAGTGTAGGGGTTGAAAAACTGTTTTTT.

The chain links TRBV29-1 to TRBJ2-3; D gene uncertain. CDR3 length equals 12 residues. Germline CDR1 and CDR2: SQVTM and ANQGSEA. V was trimmed by 2 bases and J by 1 base, leaving 4 bases between them. Here the CDR3 reads CSVEQGTDTQYF. The CDR3 nucleotides read TGCAGCGTTGAACAGGGCACAGATACGCAGTATTTT.

The gene calls are TRBV18 and TRBJ2-5; D possibly corresponds to TRBD2 (6 bases). Between the trimmed V and J ends, which lost 0 bases and 5 bases, there was a span of 16 bases. This CDR3 spans 16 amino acids. Germline V gene lookup returns CDR1 KGHSH and CDR2 LQKENI. Here the CDR3 DNA reads TGTGCCAGCTCACCACCGGGGACTCCCGGGCAGGAGACCCAGTACTTC. This encodes CASSPPGTPGQETQYF.

The chain joins TRBV11-3 to TRBJ2-2; TRBD2 is a possible D gene (6 bases). CDR1 and CDR2 from the germline V gene are SGHNT and YENEEA. The CDR3 sequence is 17 residues long. Trimming took off 5 bases at V and 2 bases at J, with 18 bases between the two ends. This CDR3 is CASSRMTSSDNTGELFF. In nucleotides, the CDR3 is TGTGCCAGCAGCCGAATGACGTCTAGCGATAACACCGGGGAGCTGTTTTTT. Using reference TRBV11-3 and TRBJ2-2 for the parts outside the CDR3, the full variable domain is EAGVVQSPRYKIIEKKQPVAFWCNPISGHNTLYWYLQNLGQGPELLIRYENEEAVDDSQLPKDRFSAERLKGVDSTLKIQPAELGDSAVYLCASSRMTSSDNTGELFFGEGSRLTVL.